Sequencing of this T cell receptor (beta chain) was carried out in a study of PD-1 blockade in classical Hodgkin lymphoma. Study overall: Intravenous infusions of nivolumab 3 mg/kg reached patients every 2 weeks.

The protocol was immunoSEQ multiplex PCR, while the TCRdb copy is restricted to in-frame clones and leaves out a portion. Among roughly 86,000 clones listed, 75% to 85% were seen once. A remark on this clone: The antigen remains undetermined. Other DNA sequences in the sample encode the same CDR3.

Study-wide findings and caveats: Complete responders' baseline diversity resembled that of newly diagnosed patients. Nothing has yet pinned down what causes the repertoire differences, possibly disease activity or prior therapy.

The time point denotes: cycle 4 day 1 (C4D1), after less than 7 weeks of nivolumab. Every patient experienced relapse after autologous stem cell transplantation, and brentuximab vedotin exposure varied. The best responses consisted of complete response, partial response or progressive disease. V lost 1 base, J lost 7 bases, and 9 bases lay in between. The CDR3 length is 13 residues. Germline V gives CDR1 SGHDT, CDR2 YYEEEE. The sequence came from a human donor with classical Hodgkin lymphoma. This specimen consisted of peripheral blood mononuclear cells (PBMCs), obtained before the fourth cycle of nivolumab. This chain connects TRBV5-6 to TRBJ1-5; TRBD1 is a possible D gene (6 bases). CDR3 in amino acids: CASSLTGRQPQHF. The DNA of the CDR3 is TGTGCCAGCAGCTTGACAGGGAGGCAGCCCCAGCATTTT.